This passage covers 26 T cell receptor beta chains from one sample sequenced in a study of technical replicates of blood from several donors. Profiling relied on immunoSEQ multiplex PCR, and the TCRdb table lists in-frame clones only, not all of them. The sample lists more than 90,000 clones, 90% to 97% occurring once. Material: T cells isolated from PBMCs. The receptors originated from a human donor in good health.

The chain links TRBV13 to TRBJ1-6; D gene ambiguous. CDR3 length equals 15 residues. Looked up from germline, CDR1 is PRHDT and CDR2 is FYEKMQ (reference sequence). Trimming took off 0 bases at V and 5 bases at J, with 8 bases between the two ends. The CDR3 reads CASSLGPRDNSPLHF. Here the CDR3 DNA reads TGTGCCAGCAGCTTAGGCCCCCGGGATAATTCACCCCTCCACTTT.

V and J are TRBV5-1 and TRBJ2-1; 12 bases line up with TRBD2. The CDR3 consists of 16 residues. CDR1 and CDR2 from the germline V gene are SGHRS and YFSETQ. V gave up 4 bases and J gave up 5 bases; unmatched junction bases: 7. As DNA, the CDR3 is TGCGCCAGCAGCATACGACTAGCGGGAGCTAACAATGAGCAGTTCTTC. This encodes CASSIRLAGANNEQFF.

The rearrangement links TRBV5-4 to TRBJ2-3; 9 positions agree with TRBD2. V was clipped by 4 bases and J by 4 bases; unmatched bases: 10. This CDR3 is 16 amino acids long. CDR1 is SGHNT, CDR2 YYREEE, per germline (reference sequence). The CDR3 DNA reads as TGTGCCAGCAGCCCTTCAATGGCGGGAGGGCCAGATACGCAGTATTTT. As protein: CASSPSMAGGPDTQYF.

This clone occurred once. The chain carries TRBV10-3 and TRBJ2-5; no clear D gene. Germline lookup yields CDR1 ENHRY and CDR2 SYGVKD. CDR3 length: 10 residues. V was trimmed by 11 bases and J by 1 base, leaving 5 bases between them. CDR3 sequence reads: CAAGQETQYF. In nucleotides, the CDR3 is TGTGCCGCAGGCCAAGAGACCCAGTACTTC.

V usage is TRBV29-1 and J usage is TRBJ2-4; TRBD2 might be the D (6 bases). Germline CDR1 reads SQVTM; CDR2 reads ANQGSEA. The V end was cut by 5 bases, the J end by 4 bases, with 12 bases between. This CDR3 comprises 13 residues. The CDR3: CSVTGGKKNIQYF. The CDR3 nucleotides read TGCAGCGTTACGGGCGGGAAGAAAAACATTCAGTACTTC.

The chain links TRBV28 to TRBJ2-2; D possibly corresponds to TRBD1 (5 bases). From germline, CDR1 is MDHEN and CDR2 SYDVKM. Trimming took off 5 bases at V and 5 bases at J, with 12 bases between the two ends. CDR3 length equals 14 residues. The CDR3 DNA is TGTGCCAGCAGTCATAGGGGCTTTACCGGGGAGCTGTTTTTT. Protein: CASSHRGFTGELFF.

This chain links TRBV6-1 with TRBJ2-7, with 11 positions matching TRBD2. V was clipped by 7 bases and J by 4 bases; unmatched bases: 6. The CDR3 spans 14 residues. Germline V gene data show CDR1 as MNHNS and CDR2 as SASEGT. Here the CDR3 DNA reads TGTGCCAGCAACGGACTAGCGGGTTTTTACGAGCAGTACTTC. Its translation is CASNGLAGFYEQYF.

The chain employs TRBV6-6 and TRBJ1-2; the match to TRBD1 covers 7 bases. The CDR3 runs 12 residues. Germline assignment: CDR1 MNHNY and CDR2 SVGAGI (reference sequence). Germline trimming cut 4 bases from V and 8 bases from J; bases unmatched to any gene: 4. This CDR3 is CASSLRDRGYTF. For the CDR3, the DNA is TGTGCCAGCAGTTTAAGGGACAGAGGCTACACCTTC.

This chain joins TRBV5-1 and TRBJ2-7; 13 nucleotides agree with TRBD2. In germline, CDR1 is SGHRS, CDR2 YFSETQ. CDR3 length: 15 residues. The junction had 5 bases not matched to a gene; V was cut back by 1 base and J by 7 bases. CDR3 amino acids: CASSLWGLAGSEQYF. DNA for the CDR3: TGCGCCAGCAGCTTGTGGGGACTAGCGGGATCGGAGCAGTACTTC.

The chain combines TRBV10-2 with TRBJ2-1, with 7 bases lining up with TRBD2. The V segment lost 3 bases and the J segment 0 bases; nucleotides outside the gene matches: 2. CDR1 WSHSY and CDR2 SAAADI come from the germline V gene. The CDR3 consists of 15 residues. The DNA of the CDR3 is TGCGCCAGCAGTGACGGGGGGTACTCCTACAATGAGCAGTTCTTC. Amino acids: CASSDGGYSYNEQFF.

The V call is TRBV15, the J call TRBJ2-3; 7 bases map to TRBD2. Germline lookup yields CDR1 LNHNV and CDR2 YYDKDF (reference sequence). The CDR3 is made up of 15 amino acids. The V and J ends lost 1 base and 5 bases, in that order; junction bases with no gene match: 6. CDR3 coding DNA: TGTGCCACCAGCAGAGGGGAGGGCCTGAGAGATACGCAGTATTTT. Translation gives CATSRGEGLRDTQYF.

The J gene is TRBJ2-1, the V gene TRBV7-9; D ambiguous. The germline V gene encodes CDR1 SEHNR and CDR2 FQNEAQ (reference sequence). V lost 1 base and J 9 bases, leaving 10 bases between the germline ends. This CDR3 has 13 amino acids. CDR3 sequence (DNA): TGTGCCAGCAGCTTAGGACCGCGGAGTGAGCAGTTCTTC. Amino acid sequence: CASSLGPRSEQFF.

The chain employs TRBV6-5 and TRBJ1-5, with D hard to call. Germline CDR1 MNHEY, CDR2 SVGAGI. The germline V and J ends were trimmed by 6 bases and 10 bases, with 16 bases remaining between them. The CDR3 covers 13 residues. The CDR3 DNA follows: TGTGCCAGCAGGGGAGCCCCGGTCGAACCCCAGCATTTT. Residues: CASRGAPVEPQHF.

This clone was seen a single time. This rearrangement joins TRBV6-5 to TRBJ1-3; D uncertain. This CDR3 is built from 15 residues. The V gene's germline CDR1 is MNHEY and CDR2 SVGAGI. Trimming shortened V by 2 bases and J by 0 bases, and 8 bases separated the two germline ends. CDR3 bases: TGTGCCAGCAGTTACGGGCTGGGCTCTGGAAACACCATATATTTT. This translates into CASSYGLGSGNTIYF.

This clone was observed once. The rearrangement joins TRBV15 to TRBJ1-2, with 10 positions matching TRBD1. The CDR3 length is 15 residues. Germline V lookup: CDR1 LNHNV, CDR2 YYDKDF (reference sequence). V shed 4 bases, J shed 7 bases, and the junction held 9 bases outside the gene matches. The CDR3 here is CATSTTTGGAGGYTF. CDR3 nucleotide sequence: TGTGCCACCAGCACAACGACAGGGGGCGCGGGTGGCTACACCTTC.

The CDR3 DNA reads TGTGCCAGCAGCTTGGTAACTAGCGGGAGGGGGGGCAATGAGCAGTTCTTC. It yields the protein CASSLVTSGRGGNEQFF. The chain couples TRBV5-8 to TRBJ2-1, with 13 positions matching TRBD2. With V trimmed by 0 bases and J by 6 bases, 6 bases remained unmatched. Germline V CDR1 and CDR2: SGHTS, YDEGEE. The CDR3 covers 17 residues.

The rearrangement links TRBV25-1 to TRBJ2-7; the match to TRBD1 covers 9 bases. V lost 7 bases to trimming and J lost 3 bases; unmatched junction nucleotides: 7. Germline CDR1 is MGHDK and CDR2 is SYGVNS. The CDR3 sequence is 14 residues long. The chain's CDR3 is CASIGGQGLYEQYF. The CDR3 coding sequence is TGTGCCAGCATAGGGGGACAGGGCCTCTACGAGCAGTACTTC.

The gene calls are TRBV25-1 and TRBJ1-1; D unresolved. The germline V gene has CDR1 MGHDK and CDR2 SYGVNS. The V end lost 4 bases, the J end lost 1 base, and 10 bases lay between the germline ends. The CDR3 runs 14 residues. As DNA, the CDR3 is TGTGCCAGCAGTGCGGAGGGTGCGAACACTGAAGCTTTCTTT. Its translation is CASSAEGANTEAFF.

This chain links TRBV19 with TRBJ1-4; 10 nucleotides match TRBD1. Looked up from germline, CDR1 is LNHDA and CDR2 is SQIVND (reference sequence). V gave up 3 bases and J gave up 3 bases; unmatched junction bases: 10. This CDR3 has 18 residues. The CDR3 loop reads CASSMRTGGNSANEKLFF. CDR3 sequence (DNA): TGTGCCAGTAGTATGAGGACAGGGGGAAATTCAGCTAATGAAAAACTGTTTTTT.

The chain links TRBV4-2 to TRBJ1-2, with D tentatively TRBD1 (5 bases). Trimming pared 3 bases from V and 8 bases from J, leaving 10 bases between. This CDR3 comprises 12 residues. Germline assignment: CDR1 LGHNA and CDR2 YNFKEQ. The CDR3 protein is CASSHWGDGYTF. CDR3 in DNA: TGTGCCAGCAGCCATTGGGGGGACGGCTACACCTTC.

This CDR3 is CADGEGQSTDTQYF. The CDR3 bases are TGTGCAGACGGGGAGGGCCAAAGCACAGATACGCAGTATTTT. The V call is TRBV2, the J call TRBJ2-3; 7 bases align to TRBD2. CDR1 is SNHLY, CDR2 FYNNEI, per germline. CDR3 size: 14 residues.

The chain carries TRBV6-5 and TRBJ1-1; 7 nucleotides agree with TRBD1. The V segment lost 0 bases and the J segment 5 bases; nucleotides outside the gene matches: 3. Germline-derived CDR1 and CDR2 are MNHEY and SVGAGI. The CDR3 is 14 residues long. This chain's CDR3 is CASSYSRGRTEAFF. CDR3 bases: TGTGCCAGCAGTTACTCTAGGGGGCGGACTGAAGCTTTCTTT.

This chain connects TRBV7-2 to TRBJ2-2; D not resolved. The V gene lost 5 bases and the J gene lost 2 bases, with 9 bases spanning the gap. The CDR3 contains 14 residues. The germline gives CDR1 SGHTA, CDR2 FQGNSA. The CDR3 reads CASSRSYNTGELFF. The DNA for the CDR3 is TGTGCCAGCAGCCGAAGCTATAACACCGGGGAGCTGTTTTTT.

J is TRBJ2-3 and V is TRBV19; 14 bases align to TRBD2. V shed 4 bases and J 11 bases; nucleotides not matched to a gene: 8. The CDR3 runs to 15 residues. From germline, CDR1 is LNHDA and CDR2 SQIVND (reference sequence). The CDR3 spells CASSRGTSGSSRQYF. The CDR3 bases are TGTGCCAGTAGTAGGGGGACTAGCGGGAGTTCGCGGCAGTATTTT.

The J gene is TRBJ2-7, the V gene TRBV4-1; 9 nucleotides agree with TRBD2. With 3 bases clipped from V and 0 bases from J, the junction kept 6 bases outside the gene matches. Per germline, CDR1 MGHRA and CDR2 YSYEKL. The CDR3 length is 16 residues. Here the CDR3 DNA reads TGCGCCAGCAGCCAGTTAGCGGGAGCCCCCTCCTACGAGCAGTACTTC. Residues: CASSQLAGAPSYEQYF.

The chain combines TRBV19 with TRBJ2-7, with D perhaps TRBD1 (5 bases). The V gene's germline CDR1 is LNHDA and CDR2 SQIVND (reference sequence). This CDR3 region has 13 residues. The ends were cut back, 4 bases at V and 4 bases at J, with 11 bases in the middle. The CDR3 here is CASSTRYRYEQYF. The CDR3 DNA reads as TGTGCCAGTAGTACTCGCTACAGGTACGAGCAGTACTTC.